This T cell receptor (beta chain) came from a study of shared clonotypes between healthy human individuals. Study overall: Aged 18 to 49, the donors were a couple of women and three men. Study results and limitations: Investigators collected only blood, and repertoires in tissues likely differ.

Remarks on this clone: The antigen is unknown. At the DNA level, this CDR3 is encoded by other sequences in the same sample as well.

The CDR3 is 13 residues long. Germline V gives CDR1 MNHEY, CDR2 SVGAGI. Trimming removed 0 bases at V and 4 bases at J, with 4 bases between. Every immunoSEQ plate was one replicate of a subset's evenly spread DNA. Clones were read by immunoSEQ multiplex PCR, and TCRdb kept only the in-frame ones, dropping some. The sample yields around 600,000 clones, more than 95% seen once. Naive CD8 isolation took CD45RO-negative cells positively selected for CCR7 and excluded terminally differentiated effector memory CD45RA+ cells. All donors qualified as healthy HIV-negative adults and had experienced no recent acute infections or vaccinations.

This clonotype originated in a man under 40 in good health. The sample comprised naive CD8+ T cells sorted from blood. The chain is built from TRBV6-5 and TRBJ2-1, with D hard to call. The CDR3 is CASSYSLYNEQFF. As DNA, the CDR3 is TGTGCCAGCAGTTACTCTTTATACAATGAGCAGTTCTTC.